The 5 T cell receptor beta chains presented below share a single source sample, sequenced in a study of cytomegalovirus exposure and HLA in healthy donors. A multiplex PCR was run with 60 Vbeta primers and 13 Jbeta primers. Libraries were prepared by immunoSEQ multiplex PCR; TCRdb keeps only in-frame clonotypes and omits some of them. This sample carries under 140,000 clones, 76% of them seen once, and the ten largest clones take roughly an eighth. Material: PBMCs. The receptors were sampled from a man between 25 and 39 years old in good health and CMV-seropositive.

This rearrangement joins TRBV5-1 to TRBJ2-5; perhaps TRBD1 as D (6 bases). This CDR3 spans 13 amino acids. The ends were cut back, 5 bases at V and 5 bases at J, with 13 bases in the middle. The germline V gene has CDR1 SGHRS and CDR2 YFSETQ. In nucleotides, the CDR3 is TGCGCCAGCAGGGCGGATGGGGGCGAGACCCAGTACTTC. It yields the protein CASRADGGETQYF.

The sample holds many counts of this clone. The junction departs from germline at one end; a sequencing error may be responsible. Other DNA sequences of this sample code for an identical CDR3. The chain combines TRBV5-1 with TRBJ1-2, with D tentatively TRBD1 (5 bases). The CDR3 length is 13 residues. Germline V gives CDR1 SGHRS, CDR2 YFSETQ. The CDR3 protein is CASSLNLQDGYTF. CDR3 DNA sequence: TGTGCCAGCAGCTTGAATCTACAGGATGGCTACACCTTC.

The chain employs TRBV19 and TRBJ2-5; tentative D call: TRBD1 (6 bases). CDR3 length: 17 residues. CDR1 LNHDA and CDR2 SQIVND come from the germline V gene (reference sequence). V was trimmed by 7 bases and J by 0 bases, leaving 21 bases between them. DNA for the CDR3: TGTGCCAGTACCTATGGCCCCCCCGGGACACACCAAGAGACCCAGTACTTC. Translating gives CASTYGPPGTHQETQYF. Looking up the rest from reference TRBV19 and TRBJ2-5 gives the full variable domain: DGGITQSPKYLFRKEGQNVTLSCEQNLNHDAMYWYRQDPGQGLRLIYYSQIVNDFQKGDIAEGYSVSREKKESFPLTVTSAQKNPTAFYLCASTYGPPGTHQETQYFGPGTRLLVL.

The chain links TRBV30 to TRBJ2-4, with a tentative D call TRBD1 (5 bases). The CDR3 totals 12 residues. Germline loops: CDR1 GTSNPN, CDR2 SVGIG (reference sequence). V lost 0 bases and J lost 13, with 13 bases in between. CDR3 residues: CAWSVMAGQQYF. In DNA, the CDR3 is TGTGCCTGGAGTGTAATGGCAGGGCAACAGTACTTC.

The chain links TRBV19 to TRBJ2-1; D possibly corresponds to TRBD1 (5 bases). The CDR3 consists of 15 residues. Trimming stripped 0 bases from V and 4 bases from J, with 10 bases between. Germline V lookup: CDR1 LNHDA, CDR2 SQIVND (reference sequence). DNA of the CDR3: TGTGCCAGTAGTATAGATCCCCAGGGATACAATGAGCAGTTCTTC. This translates into CASSIDPQGYNEQFF.